This T cell receptor (beta chain) was sequenced during a study of blood T cell repertoires in COVID-19. All enrollees were roughly 18 to 95 years old and from fewer than 25 US areas. TCRdb's copy holds only in-frame clones and misses some; the assay was immunoSEQ multiplex PCR. The table lists 250,000 to 300,000 clones, 80% to 90% of them singletons. The TCR sequence derives from a woman in her fifties or sixties who had recovered from COVID-19. The sequenced sample was PBMCs or T cells enriched from blood (not recorded which).

CDR3 residues: CASSLGGVADTQYF. The CDR3 region has the DNA TGTGCCAGCAGCTTAGGCGGGGTCGCAGATACGCAGTATTTT. This rearrangement joins TRBV7-9 to TRBJ2-3, with D possibly being TRBD2 (6 bases). Germline-derived CDR1 and CDR2 are SEHNR and FQNEAQ (reference sequence). This CDR3 has 14 amino acids. V lost 1 base and J lost 4, with 9 bases in between.